Below, 27 T cell receptor beta chains from the same sample are listed, as sequenced in a study of cytomegalovirus exposure and HLA in healthy donors. 13 Jbeta primers and 60 Vbeta primers were used for the PCR. Profiling relied on immunoSEQ multiplex PCR, and the TCRdb table lists in-frame clones only, not all of them. The data contain fewer than 150,000 clones, about 76% of them seen just once; the ten biggest clones take up 3.9%. What was sequenced was PBMCs. These receptors all stem from a man between 18 and 35 years old in good health and CMV-seronegative.

The sample holds a few counts of this clone. The gene calls are TRBV27 and TRBJ2-5, with 9 bases lining up with TRBD2. The CDR3 has 16 residues. The germline V gene encodes CDR1 MNHEY and CDR2 SMNVEV (reference sequence). The ends lost 5 bases at V and 6 bases at J; junction bases unmatched: 13. The CDR3 DNA follows: TGTGCCAGCAGTCCGAGGACAGGAGCGGGAGGACAGACCCAGTACTTC. Its translation is CASSPRTGAGGQTQYF.

V is TRBV10-2 and J is TRBJ1-5; D is unresolved. The germline CDR1 and CDR2 sequences are WSHSY and SAAADI. The CDR3 is made up of 14 amino acids. V shed 3 bases and J shed 2 bases, with 8 bases lying between them. The CDR3 protein is CASSDASRNQPQHF. The DNA of the CDR3 is TGCGCCAGCAGTGATGCGAGTCGCAATCAGCCCCAGCATTTT.

This clone was found a few times. V is TRBV27 and J is TRBJ1-1; 9 bases are a match to TRBD1. Germline lookup yields CDR1 MNHEY and CDR2 SMNVEV (reference sequence). The junction had 9 bases not matched to a gene; V was cut back by 5 bases and J by 2 bases. The CDR3 spans 16 residues. CDR3 nucleotides: TGTGCCAGCAGTCCCCTCGGGGACAGGGCTAACACTGAAGCTTTCTTT. Amino acid sequence: CASSPLGDRANTEAFF.

For this clone: The junction departs from germline at one end; a sequencing error may be responsible. CDR3 in DNA: TGTGCCAGCAGATTGGGGGTTCTAACAGGGGGTGAGACCCAGTACTTC. Its protein is CASRLGVLTGGETQYF. The chain recombines TRBV5-6 with TRBJ2-5; 8 nucleotides agree with TRBD1. In germline, CDR1 is SGHDT, CDR2 YYEEEE. This CDR3 comprises 16 residues.

The rearrangement joins TRBV5-4 to TRBJ2-2, with TRBD1 as a possible D gene (5 bases). Germline values: CDR1 SGHNT, CDR2 YYREEE (reference sequence). The CDR3 runs to 13 residues. V shed 4 bases and J shed 5 bases, with 9 bases lying between them. The CDR3 loop reads CASSVRVTGELFF. The CDR3 coding sequence is TGTGCCAGCAGCGTCAGGGTTACCGGGGAGCTGTTTTTT.

The chain joins TRBV6-1 to TRBJ2-7; 7 bases line up with TRBD1. Germline V gene data show CDR1 as MNHNS and CDR2 as SASEGT. The CDR3 is 14 amino acids. The junction had 7 bases not matched to a gene; V was cut back by 3 bases and J by 5 bases. DNA for the CDR3: TGTGCCAGCAGTGAGACAGGGTGGAAGGACGAGCAGTACTTC. Translating it yields CASSETGWKDEQYF.

V and J are TRBV10-3 and TRBJ2-3; possible D gene TRBD1, 5 bases. The CDR3 loop spans 13 amino acids. V was trimmed by 11 bases and J by 4 bases, leaving 16 bases between them. Germline CDR1 reads ENHRY; CDR2 reads SYGVKD. The CDR3 DNA is TGTGCCGCTGGGCCAGGGCCGGCAGATACGCAGTATTTT. Translating it yields CAAGPGPADTQYF.

The genes are TRBV27 and TRBJ2-5, with 9 bases identical to TRBD2. There are 15 residues in the CDR3. The V segment lost 1 base and the J segment 4 bases; nucleotides outside the gene matches: 4. Germline CDR1 and CDR2: MNHEY and SMNVEV (reference sequence). The CDR3 spells CASSLLAGGLETQYF. CDR3 bases: TGTGCCAGCAGTTTATTGGCGGGGGGGTTAGAGACCCAGTACTTC.

The chain couples TRBV28 to TRBJ1-5, with D possibly matching TRBD1 (5 bases). The ends were cut back, 7 bases at V and 2 bases at J, with 12 bases in the middle. In germline, CDR1 is MDHEN, CDR2 SYDVKM. The CDR3 extends over 14 amino acids. The CDR3 region is CASTPGGRNQPQHF. The CDR3 DNA follows: TGTGCCAGCACCCCCGGGGGACGCAATCAGCCCCAGCATTTT.

The chain couples TRBV6-5 to TRBJ2-4; 8 bases match TRBD2. The CDR3 totals 14 residues. V shed 0 bases and J 8 bases; nucleotides not matched to a gene: 3. Germline loops: CDR1 MNHEY, CDR2 SVGAGI. CDR3 residues: CASSYSTSVDIQYF. In nucleotides, the CDR3 is TGTGCCAGCAGTTACTCGACTAGCGTAGACATTCAGTACTTC.

The chain has TRBV19 and TRBJ2-7; TRBD2 matches at 10 bases. V was pared by 1 base and J by 1 base, with 1 base of the junction left unmatched. The CDR3 consists of 15 residues. The germline CDR1 and CDR2 sequences are LNHDA and SQIVND (reference sequence). The CDR3 is CASSIAAGGSYEQYF. The CDR3 nucleotides read TGTGCCAGTAGTATAGCAGCGGGAGGGTCCTACGAGCAGTACTTC.

The chain joins TRBV28 to TRBJ1-5; D is ambiguous. Germline V gives CDR1 MDHEN, CDR2 SYDVKM. Deletions cut 3 bases from V and 2 bases from J, with 20 bases between. This CDR3 region has 18 residues. The CDR3, as DNA: TGTGCCAGCAGTTTCCGAGGTCCCGTTTTGGCGGGCAATCAGCCCCAGCATTTT. Translation: CASSFRGPVLAGNQPQHF.

The chain joins TRBV7-7 to TRBJ2-5, with 7 bases fitting TRBD2. The V and J ends lost 3 bases and 4 bases, in that order; junction bases with no gene match: 5. This CDR3 is built from 14 residues. Germline loops: CDR1 SSHAT, CDR2 FNYEAQ (reference sequence). The CDR3: CASSLGGAGETQYF. As DNA, the CDR3 is TGTGCCAGCAGCTTGGGAGGGGCCGGAGAGACCCAGTACTTC.

The chain recombines TRBV7-2 with TRBJ2-1; 9 nucleotides line up with TRBD1. Per germline, CDR1 SGHTA and CDR2 FQGNSA. CDR3 length equals 12 residues. The V gene end was trimmed by 5 bases and the J gene end by 16 bases; junction bases not matched to a gene: 9. CDR3 sequence (DNA): TGTGCCAGCAGCGAGGACAGGGGATTAACTTTCTTC. Protein sequence: CASSEDRGLTFF.

V and J are TRBV27 and TRBJ2-1; weak D call: TRBD2 (5 bases). Looked up from germline, CDR1 is MNHEY and CDR2 is SMNVEV (reference sequence). The CDR3 contains 14 residues. V lost 3 bases and J 2 bases, leaving 8 bases between the germline ends. CDR3 loop: CASSLDGTYNEQFF. The CDR3 DNA follows: TGTGCCAGCAGTTTGGACGGGACCTACAATGAGCAGTTCTTC.

The rearrangement joins TRBV12-5 to TRBJ2-7, with D uncertain. The CDR3 is 19 residues long. Trimming pared 0 bases from V and 3 bases from J, leaving 24 bases between. From germline, CDR1 is LGHNT and CDR2 FRNRAP. CDR3 sequence: CASGLVDLPKPDIYYEQYF. As DNA, the CDR3 is TGTGCTAGTGGTTTGGTAGACCTACCCAAACCAGACATATACTACGAGCAGTACTTC.

This chain uses TRBV30 with TRBJ2-5; D possibly corresponds to TRBD1 (5 bases). The J call may be faulty, since TRBJ2-7 better matches the DNA end. The length of the CDR3 is 14 residues. The V gene's germline CDR1 is GTSNPN and CDR2 SVGIG (reference sequence). The CDR3 sequence is CAWSVGQGDLEQYF. DNA for the CDR3: TGTGCCTGGAGTGTGGGGCAGGGTGACCTCGAGCAGTACTTC.

Concerning this clone itself: The CDR3 ends on some other residue instead of the conserved phenylalanine or tryptophan, so this is likely a read error. This chain joins TRBV29-1 and TRBJ1-1; 7 bases match TRBD1. This CDR3 is 13 amino acids long. Germline-derived CDR1 and CDR2 are SQVTM and ANQGSEA. With 3 bases clipped from V and 4 bases from J, the junction kept 5 bases outside the gene matches. This CDR3 reads CSVETGNSTEAFV. CDR3 sequence (DNA): TGCAGCGTTGAGACAGGGAACAGCACTGAAGCTTTCGTT.

This clone showed up just once. The chain carries TRBV11-1 and TRBJ1-1; TRBD1 is a possible D gene (5 bases). Germline V gives CDR1 SGHAT, CDR2 FQDESV (reference sequence). Between the trimmed V and J ends, which lost 3 bases and 5 bases, there was a span of 13 bases. This CDR3 has 14 amino acids. CDR3 DNA sequence: TGTGCCAGCAGCTTGGACACTGCGGGAACTGAAGCTTTCTTT. Translating it yields CASSLDTAGTEAFF. Full variable domain (missing parts from reference TRBV11-1 and TRBJ1-1): EAEVAQSPRYKITEKSQAVAFWCDPISGHATLYWYRQILGQGPELLVQFQDESVVDDSQLPKDRFSAERLKGVDSTLKIQPAELGDSAMYLCASSLDTAGTEAFFGQGTRLTVV.

This rearrangement joins TRBV27 to TRBJ2-7; 10 bases align to TRBD2. The germline gives CDR1 MNHEY, CDR2 SMNVEV (reference sequence). The V and J ends lost 3 bases and 2 bases, in that order; junction bases with no gene match: 4. The CDR3 is 15 amino acids. For the CDR3, the DNA is TGTGCCAGCAGTTTGGGGCTAGCGGGAGCCTACGAGCAGTACTTC. This sequence encodes CASSLGLAGAYEQYF.

J is TRBJ1-5 and V is TRBV30; the D gene is possibly TRBD1 (5 bases). This CDR3 comprises 14 residues. V was cut by 4 bases and J by 2 bases, with 12 bases left in between. Germline V gene lookup returns CDR1 GTSNPN and CDR2 SVGIG (reference sequence). DNA for the CDR3: TGTGCCTGGACGGGGGGGGTCGGCAATCAGCCCCAGCATTTT. It encodes CAWTGGVGNQPQHF. The complete variable domain, with remaining parts taken from reference TRBV30 and TRBJ1-5, reads SQTIHQWPATLVQPVGSPLSLECTVEGTSNPNLYWYRQAAGRGLQLLFYSVGIGQISSEVPQNLSASRPQDRQFILSSKKLLLSDSGFYLCAWTGGVGNQPQHFGDGTRLSIL.

V gene TRBV27 combines with J gene TRBJ2-7, with 12 bases lining up with TRBD2. V was pared by 5 bases and J by 5 bases, with 7 bases of the junction left unmatched. The CDR3 runs to 15 residues. CDR1 and CDR2 (germline): MNHEY, SMNVEV (reference sequence). The CDR3 region is CASSQLAGGQHEQYF. The DNA of the CDR3 is TGTGCCAGCAGTCAACTAGCGGGGGGTCAACACGAGCAGTACTTC.

This rearrangement joins TRBV6-1 to TRBJ2-1, with 7 bases aligning to TRBD2. V lost 2 bases to trimming and J lost 6 bases; unmatched junction nucleotides: 1. This CDR3 is built from 13 residues. The germline V gene has CDR1 MNHNS and CDR2 SASEGT. The CDR3 DNA reads TGTGCCAGCAGTGAACGGGAGGTCAATGAGCAGTTCTTC. Encoded protein: CASSEREVNEQFF.

The chain has TRBV5-1 and TRBJ2-5, with 8 bases aligning to TRBD2. With 0 bases clipped from V and 3 bases from J, the junction kept 7 bases outside the gene matches. The CDR3 totals 16 residues. CDR1 is SGHRS and CDR2 is YFSETQ in the germline V gene. CDR3 region: CASSLVRGGPEETQYF. The CDR3 DNA reads TGCGCCAGCAGCTTGGTCCGGGGGGGGCCGGAAGAGACCCAGTACTTC.

This clone was seen only a few times. The chain carries TRBV5-8 and TRBJ2-2; TRBD1 agrees at 9 bases. V lost 1 base to trimming and J lost 2 bases; unmatched junction nucleotides: 3. CDR3 length: 16 amino acids. CDR1 is SGHTS, CDR2 YDEGEE, per germline. CDR3 in amino acids: CASSLHRGLNTGELFF. The CDR3 nucleotides are TGTGCCAGCAGCTTGCACAGGGGGCTAAACACCGGGGAGCTGTTTTTT.

This clone has only a few counts. This chain connects TRBV19 to TRBJ1-5; D is perhaps TRBD1 (6 bases). In germline, CDR1 is LNHDA, CDR2 SQIVND (reference sequence). The CDR3 loop spans 16 amino acids. Trimming removed 3 bases at V and 0 bases at J, with 12 bases between. The CDR3 nucleotides are TGTGCCAGTAGTATTCAGACAGGCCATAGCAATCAGCCCCAGCATTTT. Translating it yields CASSIQTGHSNQPQHF.

This clone was observed once. The CDR3 region is CASMIDRAMNTEAFF. The CDR3 region has the DNA TGCGCCAGCATGATCGACAGGGCCATGAACACTGAAGCTTTCTTT. This chain connects TRBV4-1 to TRBJ1-1; 7 bases are a match to TRBD1. Germline trimming cut 7 bases from V and 0 bases from J; bases unmatched to any gene: 8. This CDR3 has 15 amino acids. CDR1 is MGHRA and CDR2 is YSYEKL in the germline V gene.